The 3 T cell receptor beta chains below come from one sample, sequenced in a study of T cell changes during pregnancy in multiple sclerosis. TCRdb's copy holds only in-frame clones and misses some; the assay was immunoSEQ multiplex PCR. The data contain 75,000 to 90,000 clones, more than 80% of them singletons. The sequenced sample was CD4+ T cells from peripheral blood mononuclear cells, obtained before pregnancy. The receptor source for this set is a female donor with multiple sclerosis, enrolled in a pregnancy study.

The rearrangement links TRBV6-1 to TRBJ1-1, with D maybe TRBD1 (6 bases). Germline V lookup: CDR1 MNHNS, CDR2 SASEGT. This CDR3 is built from 14 residues. V lost 2 bases, J lost 5 bases, and 12 bases lay in between. The CDR3 sequence: CASSEWGLGTEAFF. The CDR3 bases are TGTGCCAGCAGTGAATGGGGGCTAGGGACTGAAGCTTTCTTT.

The rearrangement links TRBV30 to TRBJ1-1, with 9 bases identical to TRBD1. The CDR3 is made up of 14 amino acids. Germline lookup yields CDR1 GTSNPN and CDR2 SVGIG (reference sequence). V shed 3 bases, J shed 8 bases, and the junction held 10 bases outside the gene matches. For the CDR3, the DNA is TGTGCCTGGAGGGGGGACAGGGACGGGAGAGAAGCTTTCTTT. This translates into CAWRGDRDGREAFF.

This rearrangement joins TRBV4-2 to TRBJ2-5, with D unclear. Trimming pared 4 bases from V and 5 bases from J, leaving 14 bases between. CDR3 length: 14 amino acids. Germline lookup yields CDR1 LGHNA and CDR2 YNFKEQ. CDR3 DNA sequence: TGTGCCAGCAGCCCCTCCGTGAGCCCGGAGACCCAGTACTTC. Its protein product is CASSPSVSPETQYF.